The rows below give T cell receptor beta chains drawn from one sample of a study of a mutant IDH1 vaccine in newly diagnosed glioma. Their antigens remain unidentified. Method: immunoSEQ multiplex PCR; TCRdb's copy keeps in-frame clones and lacks some. The data contain 110,000 or so clones, around 90% of them seen just once; the ten biggest clones take up 0.5% to 0.65%. Sequenced material: PBMCs, taken from a glioma patient whose treatment included an IDH1 peptide vaccine. The receptors stem from a woman between 50 and 59 years old with glioma. CDR3s include the opening cysteine and the closing phenylalanine or tryptophan. The order of the fields is D gene, V gene, J gene, CDR3 protein, CDR3 DNA. A D gene is named only where the DNA matches it firmly.

>-|TRBV30|TRBJ2-7
CAWSGGRGSEQYF
TGTGCCTGGAGTGGTGGCAGGGGAAGCGAGCAGTACTTC
>TRBD1|TRBV27|TRBJ2-3
CASSLRDRAGDTQYF
TGTGCCAGCAGCCTCCGGGACAGGGCGGGAGATACGCAGTATTTT
>TRBD1|TRBV16|TRBJ2-2
CASSQPDRDSTGELFF
TGTGCCAGCAGCCAGCCCGACAGGGACAGCACCGGGGAGCTGTTTTTT
>TRBD1|TRBV27|TRBJ2-7
CASSWGQGTYEQYF
TGTGCCAGCAGTTGGGGACAGGGGACCTACGAGCAGTACTTC
>TRBD1|TRBV28|TRBJ1-2
CASSSPGQGNGYTF
TGTGCCAGCAGTTCACCGGGACAGGGTAATGGCTACACCTTC
>-|TRBV11-2|TRBJ1-1
CASSRRGQNTEAFF
TGTGCCAGCAGCAGGCGCGGGCAGAACACTGAAGCTTTCTTT
>-|TRBV9|TRBJ2-1
CASSVDRRGTEQFF
TGTGCCAGCAGCGTAGACCGCAGAGGGACTGAGCAGTTCTTC
>-|TRBV2|TRBJ2-2
CASSYMTDTGELFF
TGTGCCAGCAGCTATATGACTGACACCGGGGAGCTGTTTTTT
>-|TRBV10-3|TRBJ2-2
CATQYDVGLGTGELFF
TGTGCCACCCAATATGATGTGGGGTTGGGCACCGGGGAGCTGTTTTTT
>-|TRBV28|TRBJ1-2
CASSLSGAYGYTF
TGTGCCAGCAGTTTGTCAGGGGCCTATGGCTACACCTTC
>-|TRBV19|TRBJ2-5
CASSGSGGYQETQYF
TGTGCCAGTAGCGGCTCCGGGGGCTACCAAGAGACCCAGTACTTC
>TRBD1|TRBV9|TRBJ2-3
CASSMRRDRVPDTQYF
TGTGCCAGCAGCATGCGCCGGGACAGGGTCCCAGATACGCAGTATTTT
>-|TRBV6-5|TRBJ1-1
CASSRYLEATEAFF
TGTGCCAGCAGTCGCTACCTGGAGGCCACTGAAGCTTTCTTT